The present entry profiles one T cell receptor beta chain with its context. The data belong to a study of Graves' ophthalmopathy and Graves' hyperthyroidism. The germline CDR1 and CDR2 sequences are KGHSH and LQKENI. This CDR3 has 14 residues. Trimming cost V 4 bases and J 3 bases; bases outside gene matches: 4. RNA served as the template for amplifying TCR beta CDR3 regions. Following a first-round RT-PCR that used HTBI primers, a second-round multiplex PCR was carried out. TCRdb re-derived calls from the multiplex PCR reads in MiXCR, one entry per CDR3 protein. The data show about 740,000 distinct CDR3 sequences, with about 44% seen just once and 40% to 55% held by the top ten.

The sequence was obtained from an adult man with Graves' ophthalmopathy. The rearrangement joins TRBV18 to TRBJ2-5, with TRBD1 matching over 8 bases. Sequencing was done on a sample of peripheral blood. CDR3 residues: CASSLSTGEETQYF. The CDR3 nucleotides are TGTGCCAGCTCACTGTCGACAGGGGAAGAGACCCAGTACTTC. Full variable domain (missing parts from reference TRBV18 and TRBJ2-5): NAGVMQNPRHLVRRRGQEARLRCSPMKGHSHVYWYRQLPEEGLKFMVYLQKENIIDESGMPKERFSAEFPKEGPSILRIQQVVRGDSAAYFCASSLSTGEETQYFGPGTRLLVL.